Listed below are T cell receptor beta chains from one sample, sequenced in a study of beta chain features in type 1 diabetes. The table came from immunoSEQ multiplex PCR; TCRdb's copy has only in-frame clones and leaves some out. The table records 600,000 to 650,000 clones, 15% to 19% of them present only once. Sequencing was done on a sample of naive CD4+ T cells from blood. The receptors were gathered from a man between 18 and 35 years old in good health. CDR3s include the opening cysteine and the closing phenylalanine or tryptophan. D genes are given only for firm matches. Only part of the rows carry a size: once, few, many, or a class if the clone is expanded.

D	length	size	V	J	DNA	CDR3
-	15	-	TRBV4-3	TRBJ2-7	TGCGCCAGCAGCCAAGATCAAGGGGGCTCCTACGAGCAGTACTTC	CASSQDQGGSYEQYF
TRBD1	13	few	TRBV7-3	TRBJ1-6	TGTGCCAGCGGGGAGGGGGCTAATTCACCCCTCCACTTT	CASGEGANSPLHF
-	14	few	TRBV25-1	TRBJ2-7	TGTGCCAGCAGTGAGACAGCTTTTCCCTACGAGCAGTACTTC	CASSETAFPYEQYF
-	13	-	TRBV18	TRBJ2-7	TGTGCCAGCTCACGAGACGCTTCCTACGAGCAGTACTTC	CASSRDASYEQYF
-	14	-	TRBV6-7	TRBJ2-2	TGTGCCAGCAGGCGGGACGGGGACACCGGGGAGCTGTTTTTT	CASRRDGDTGELFF
-	15	-	TRBV6-1	TRBJ1-2	TGTGCCAGCAGTGAACACGGACAGTTTAACTATGGCTACACCTTC	CASSEHGQFNYGYTF
TRBD1	15	-	TRBV2	TRBJ1-5	TGTGCCAGCAGTATGACAGGGGGCGAGGCGCAGCCCCAGCATTTT	CASSMTGGEAQPQHF
TRBD1	15	-	TRBV19	TRBJ1-1	TGTGCCAGTGGACAGGACAGGGCCCAGAACACTGAAGCTTTCTTT	CASGQDRAQNTEAFF
-	15	-	TRBV5-1	TRBJ1-4	TGCGCCAGCAGCCCCCGCGGAGGCTCCTTTGAAAAACTGTTTTTT	CASSPRGGSFEKLFF
-	14	-	TRBV7-2	TRBJ2-7	TGTGCCAGCAGCTTAGCAAGTCCCCCGGTGGGGCAGTACTTC	CASSLASPPVGQYF
-	15	few	TRBV28	TRBJ1-5	TGTGCCAGCAGCTTAATCGGGAGGAACGGACAGCCCCAGCATTTT	CASSLIGRNGQPQHF
-	13	few	TRBV28	TRBJ1-2	TGTGCCAGCCTCCAATCTACCGACTATGGCTACACCTTC	CASLQSTDYGYTF
-	15	few	TRBV5-1	TRBJ2-7	TGCGCCAGCAGCCCAACAGGGTCTAGCTCCTACGAGCAGTACTTC	CASSPTGSSSYEQYF
-	13	-	TRBV6-4	TRBJ1-4	TGTGCCAGCAGTACAGGGATAGGCGAAAAACTGTTTTTT	CASSTGIGEKLFF
-	17	few	TRBV9	TRBJ2-3	TGTGCCAGCAGCGTAACCTTCCGGGGCCAGGACACAGATACGCAGTATTTT	CASSVTFRGQDTDTQYF
-	18	many	TRBV10-3	TRBJ2-1	TGTGCCATCAGTGAGTCGTTCGGCCGCAATCGCGGACACAATGAGCAGTTCTTC	CAISESFGRNRGHNEQFF
-	10	-	TRBV20-1	TRBJ2-5	TGCAGTGCTAAAAGGGAGACCCAGTACTTC	CSAKRETQYF
-	14	few	TRBV5-4	TRBJ1-2	TGTGCCAGCAGCCAGGGACCAGCTAACTATGGCTACACCTTC	CASSQGPANYGYTF
TRBD1	16	few	TRBV7-9	TRBJ1-3	TGTGCCAGCAGGCTTCAGGGGGCGTTCTCTGGAAACACCATATATTTT	CASRLQGAFSGNTIYF
-	16	-	TRBV4-2	TRBJ2-4	TGTGCCAGCAGTCATACTAGAGGGAGGGCCAAAAACATTCAGTACTTC	CASSHTRGRAKNIQYF
TRBD1	23	few	TRBV28	TRBJ1-6	TGTGCCAGCAGTTTCTTCCGAGGGACAGGGGGATTTAGTAGGAGCTCCTATAATTCACCCCTCCACTTT	CASSFFRGTGGFSRSSYNSPLHF
-	14	few	TRBV6-5	TRBJ1-2	TGTGCCAGCAGTTACTCGAGAGGAAACTATGGCTACACCTTC	CASSYSRGNYGYTF
TRBD2	15	-	TRBV7-2	TRBJ2-7	TGTGCCAGCAGCCTCGGACTAGCGGGCACCTACGAGCAGTACTTC	CASSLGLAGTYEQYF
-	12	-	TRBV18	TRBJ2-5	TGTGCCAGCTCACCCCTACAAGAGACCCAGTACTTC	CASSPLQETQYF
-	13	-	TRBV9	TRBJ2-5	TGTGCCAGCAGCGGACACCCCCAAGAGACCCAGTACTTC	CASSGHPQETQYF
TRBD1	15	few	TRBV7-2	TRBJ1-5	TGTGCCAGCAGCTTCAGACAGGGAATTGGTCAGCCCCAGCATTTT	CASSFRQGIGQPQHF
-	14	few	TRBV5-1	TRBJ1-4	TGCGCCAGCAGCTTGGAAGGTTTCGGTGAAAAACTGTTTTTT	CASSLEGFGEKLFF
TRBD2	20	few	TRBV7-8	TRBJ2-1	TGTGCCAGCAGCTTAGCGCCGCGACTAGCGGGCTCTGGTTCTGGCAATGAGCAGTTCTTC	CASSLAPRLAGSGSGNEQFF
-	15	-	TRBV5-1	TRBJ1-5	TGCGCCAGCAGCTTGGGAGGTGTCGGCAATCAGCCCCAGCATTTT	CASSLGGVGNQPQHF
-	14	-	TRBV7-3	TRBJ1-2	TGTGCCAGCAGCCCCCAACGTACAGACTATGGCTACACCTTC	CASSPQRTDYGYTF
-	16	few	TRBV21-1	TRBJ2-1	TGTGCCAGCAGCATGGTCGTGGACAGAACCTACAATGAGCAGTTCTTC	CASSMVVDRTYNEQFF
-	13	-	TRBV6-5	TRBJ1-2	TGTGCCAGCAGCCAAGGGGGGTACTATGGCTACACCTTC	CASSQGGYYGYTF
-	12	-	TRBV6-6	TRBJ2-1	TGTGCCAGCAGCCGTAAAGGGGACGTGTTATTCTTC	CASSRKGDVLFF
TRBD1	15	-	TRBV6-5	TRBJ2-7	TGTGCCAGCAGTTACACAGGGACAGGGTTCTACGAGCAGTACTTC	CASSYTGTGFYEQYF
-	16	-	TRBV11-2	TRBJ2-7	TGTGCCAGCAGCTTGGGGCTTCAACAGGGCATCTACGAGCAGTACTTC	CASSLGLQQGIYEQYF
-	15	few	TRBV14	TRBJ1-1	TGTGCCAGCAGCCACGGACCGGCCGGGAGTCAAGAAGCTTTCTTT	CASSHGPAGSQEAFF
-	11	-	TRBV20-1	TRBJ2-2	TGCAGTGCCTTTCGTACCGGGGAGCTGTTTTTT	CSAFRTGELFF
TRBD2	15	-	TRBV9	TRBJ2-3	TGTGCCAGCAGCGTAGACGGGGGGGCCATAGATACGCAGTATTTT	CASSVDGGAIDTQYF
-	14	few	TRBV7-2	TRBJ1-2	TGTGCCAGCAGCTTAGGGACAGCTAACTATGGCTACACCTTC	CASSLGTANYGYTF
TRBD2	17	few	TRBV27	TRBJ2-7	TGTGCCAGCAGTTTAATAGGACTAGCGGACACCTTGGGGGAGCAGTACTTC	CASSLIGLADTLGEQYF
TRBD1	17	few	TRBV4-1	TRBJ2-1	TGCGCCAGCAGCCAAGGGAAGGGACAGAGCTCCTACAATGAGCAGTTCTTC	CASSQGKGQSSYNEQFF
TRBD1	14	few	TRBV9	TRBJ2-3	TGTGCCAGCAGCTCTCGGACAGGGGCAGATACGCAGTATTTT	CASSSRTGADTQYF
-	16	-	TRBV9	TRBJ2-5	TGTGCCAGCAGCGTAGCTCTAGGGCAGGGTCAAGAGACCCAGTACTTC	CASSVALGQGQETQYF
-	15	few	TRBV29-1	TRBJ1-4	TGCAGCGTTGCCGGGACATCGGACCTTAATGAAAAACTGTTTTTT	CSVAGTSDLNEKLFF
-	14	few	TRBV10-3	TRBJ2-1	TGTGCCATCAGTGAGTCGCGGCAGGGGCAGAAGCAGTTCTTC	CAISESRQGQKQFF
-	15	-	TRBV7-3	TRBJ1-1	TGTGCCAGCAGCTTAAGGGATGGGATGAACACTGAAGCTTTCTTT	CASSLRDGMNTEAFF
-	16	few	TRBV7-2	TRBJ2-2	TGTGCCAGCAGCTTCGGACTGACGACGAACACCGGGGAGCTGTTTTTT	CASSFGLTTNTGELFF
-	15	-	TRBV7-2	TRBJ2-5	TGTGCCAGCAGCTTAGAGAGGGGTTTTTCAGAGACCCAGTACTTC	CASSLERGFSETQYF
-	14	few	TRBV18	TRBJ2-1	TGTGCCAGCTCACCGGACCTAGGACAAGACGGGCAGTTCTTC	CASSPDLGQDGQFF
-	14	few	TRBV19	TRBJ2-3	TGTGCCAGTAGTCTAGCAAGGGGCACAGATACGCAGTATTTT	CASSLARGTDTQYF
TRBD1	15	few	TRBV4-3	TRBJ1-2	TGCGCCAGCAGCCAAGAGGGGACAGGGATCTATGGCTACACCTTC	CASSQEGTGIYGYTF
-	12	few	TRBV6-5	TRBJ2-1	TGTGCCAGCAGTTACTTTTCGGGAGTGCAGTTCTTC	CASSYFSGVQFF
TRBD1	16	-	TRBV12-5	TRBJ2-3	TGTGCTAGTGGTCCCGGACAGGTCTCCGGCACAGATACGCAGTATTTT	CASGPGQVSGTDTQYF
-	13	-	TRBV7-3	TRBJ1-2	TGTGCCAGCAGCTTAACCTCGACCGGAGGCTACACCTTC	CASSLTSTGGYTF
-	14	-	TRBV13	TRBJ2-1	TGTGCCAGCAGCTCATTAGGTAAGGGCAATGAGCAGTTCTTC	CASSSLGKGNEQFF